This TCR beta chain emerged from a study of T cells after yellow fever vaccination. General observations from the study: The secondary T-cell response peaked on day 5, not day 15, but was weaker. Post-booster repertoires again held most primary-vaccination clones (roughly 95% CD4, roughly 88% CD8). A minor fraction of clonotypes spanned both CD4 and CD8 compartments.

The CDR3 loop spans 13 amino acids. CDR1 is SQVTM and CDR2 is ANQGSEA in the germline V gene. Trimming took 5 bases from V and 3 from J; bases not matched to a gene: 4. A universal primer site and UMIs were added as TCR cDNA was made by 5'RACE template switching. TCRdb reprocessed the 5' RACE reads via MiXCR and lists one record per CDR3 protein. The repertoire holds hundreds of thousands of distinct CDR3 sequences, with about a fifth as singletons. A word on this clonotype: Its antigen is not known.

This sample comprised PBMCs, obtained 15 days after the yellow fever booster vaccination. V and J are TRBV29-1 and TRBJ2-1; TRBD2 matches at 7 bases. This receptor was taken from a man aged 30 to 45 who received the YFV17D yellow fever vaccine. As DNA, the CDR3 is TGCAGCGTTTATGGCGGGAGCTACAATGAGCAGTTCTTC. It codes for CSVYGGSYNEQFF.